The clone carrying this T cell receptor (beta chain) was observed a handful of times. No antigen is known for it. Unique molecular identifiers tagged the TCRbeta library. TCRdb re-called the PCR reads with MiXCR, one entry per CDR3 protein. The table includes roughly 790,000 distinct CDR3 sequences, approximately 15% detected once. Trimming cost V 3 bases and J 6 bases; bases outside gene matches: 6. The CDR3 runs to 14 residues. The data stem from a study of T-cell reconstitution after alpha-beta-depleted transplantation in children. Overall study findings and caveats: For some patients, TCRbeta diversity was high at day 60 because of recipient T cells and thymic progenitors that survived.

The TCR sequence derives from a male patient between 10 and 17 years old who had a stem cell transplant for acute lymphoblastic leukemia, so the T cells may come from the graft donor. The source was PBMCs, mostly from graft donor cells, collected 360 days after TCRalphabeta/CD19-depleted stem cell transplant. The chain has TRBV12-3 or TRBV12-4 and TRBJ2-7, with TRBD2 matching over 9 bases. CDR3 sequence reads: CASSFRREGREQYF. The CDR3, as DNA: TGTGCCAGCAGTTTCCGGCGGGAGGGCCGCGAGCAGTACTTC.